This entry lists 27 T cell receptor beta chains sequenced from one sample in a study of T cell repertoires in aging, cancer and after chemotherapy. Peripheral blood genomic DNA, not sorted cells or RNA, was the template. Rearranged V-D-J TRB sequences were amplified with a mixed TRB-A/B primer pool. TCRdb itself ran the multiplex PCR reads through MiXCR, one entry per CDR3 protein. The table has roughly 9,100 distinct CDR3 sequences, around a third seen once. The sequenced sample was blood. The receptors come from a human donor in good health.

The CDR3: CSGLGGGTEAFF. CDR3 bases: TGCAGCGGCCTAGGGGGCGGAACTGAAGCTTTCTTT. This chain links TRBV29-1 with TRBJ1-1, with 7 bases matching TRBD1. Per germline, CDR1 SQVTM and CDR2 ANQGSEA. The CDR3 is 12 residues long. Trimming took 7 bases from V and 5 from J; bases not matched to a gene: 7. Full variable domain (remainder filled in from reference TRBV29-1 and TRBJ1-1): SAVISQKPSRDICQRGTSLTIQCQVDSQVTMMFWYRQQPGQSLTLIATANQGSEATYESGFVIDKFPISRPNLTFSTLTVSNMSPEDSSIYLCSGLGGGTEAFFGQGTRLTVV.

This clonotype was picked up a small number of times. The chain links TRBV5-4 to TRBJ2-1; D is possibly TRBD2 (5 bases). The CDR3 is 14 residues long. With 4 bases removed from V and 0 bases from J, the gap between germline ends came to 8 bases. CDR1 and CDR2 (germline): SGHNT, YYREEE (reference sequence). This CDR3 reads CASSGGYSYNEQFF. As DNA, the CDR3 is TGTGCCAGCAGCGGCGGGTACTCCTACAATGAGCAGTTCTTC.

This chain connects TRBV27 to TRBJ1-2, with TRBD1 as a possible D gene (5 bases). Trimming pared 5 bases from V and 4 bases from J, leaving 14 bases between. The germline gives CDR1 MNHEY, CDR2 SMNVEV (reference sequence). The CDR3 is 14 residues long. CDR3 region: CASSDGAGPYGYTF. CDR3 DNA sequence: TGTGCCAGCAGTGATGGGGCAGGACCCTATGGCTACACCTTC.

The chain joins TRBV19 to TRBJ1-5; D possibly corresponds to TRBD1 (6 bases). The CDR3 loop spans 14 amino acids. Germline CDR1 is LNHDA and CDR2 is SQIVND (reference sequence). With 1 base removed from V and 2 bases from J, the gap between germline ends came to 6 bases. In nucleotides, the CDR3 is TGTGCCAGTAGTATAGCAGGGGGCAATCAGCCCCAGCATTTT. Its protein product is CASSIAGGNQPQHF.

This clonotype occurred a few times. This chain joins TRBV12-3 or TRBV12-4 and TRBJ2-1; D gene ambiguous. Trimming removed 2 bases at V and 6 bases at J, with 2 bases between. The CDR3 has 11 residues. The chain's CDR3 is CASSLSNEQFF. The DNA for the CDR3 is TGTGCCAGCAGTTTAAGCAATGAGCAGTTCTTC.

This clonotype was observed a handful of times. The genes are TRBV6-2 or TRBV6-3 and TRBJ2-3; 14 positions match TRBD2. Germline trimming cut 9 bases from V and 2 bases from J; bases unmatched to any gene: 4. Looked up from germline, CDR1 is MNHEY and CDR2 is SVGEGT. The CDR3 runs 15 residues. This chain's CDR3 is CASRTSGGPTDTQYF. DNA of the CDR3: TGTGCCAGTCGGACTAGCGGGGGGCCCACAGATACGCAGTATTTT.

J is TRBJ1-3 and V is TRBV6-2 or TRBV6-3; 7 nucleotides line up with TRBD1. Germline V CDR1 and CDR2: MNHEY, SVGEGT. V lost 6 bases, J lost 5 bases, and 13 bases stayed unmatched. The CDR3 runs to 16 residues. The CDR3 loop is CASSNGQGVNRNTIYF. CDR3 DNA: TGTGCCAGCAGCAACGGGCAGGGGGTCAATCGAAACACCATATATTTT.

This clonotype has more than one count but fewer than ten. The V call is TRBV6-5, the J call TRBJ1-1, with a weak D call TRBD1 (6 bases). Trimming left V 7 bases short and J 4 bases short, with 19 bases between. Germline values: CDR1 MNHEY, CDR2 SVGAGI. CDR3 length: 15 residues. The CDR3 DNA reads TGTGCCAGCATAGCCGCGGGGGCCGGGAGCACTGAAGCTTTCTTT. This translates into CASIAAGAGSTEAFF.

In its sample, this clonotype ranks as medium-sized. The rearrangement links TRBV29-1 to TRBJ1-5, with D tentatively TRBD1 (5 bases). V was clipped by 7 bases and J by 1 base, with 14 bases between them. From germline, CDR1 is SQVTM and CDR2 ANQGSEA. CDR3 length equals 14 residues. CDR3 loop: CSDARGRSNQPQHF. CDR3 bases: TGCAGCGACGCAAGGGGCAGGAGCAATCAGCCCCAGCATTTT.

This clonotype was recorded a few times. The V and J genes are TRBV19 and TRBJ2-1; D is undetermined. V lost 5 bases to trimming and J lost 6 bases, with 11 bases between them. This CDR3 is built from 13 residues. Germline assignment: CDR1 LNHDA and CDR2 SQIVND (reference sequence). DNA for the CDR3: TGTGCCAGTAGTTTAGGGTACGGCAATGAGCAGTTCTTC. It is translated as CASSLGYGNEQFF. Combining the CDR3 with reference TRBV19 and TRBJ2-1 gives the whole variable domain DGGITQSPKYLFRKEGQNVTLSCEQNLNHDAMYWYRQDPGQGLRLIYYSQIVNDFQKGDIAEGYSVSREKKESFPLTVTSAQKNPTAFYLCASSLGYGNEQFFGPGTRLTVL.

This clonotype was recorded once. V gene TRBV6-2 or TRBV6-3 combines with J gene TRBJ1-3; TRBD1 is a possible D gene (6 bases). CDR1 MNHEY and CDR2 SVGEGT come from the germline V gene. V dropped 5 bases and J dropped 0 bases, with 14 bases sitting between them. The CDR3 length is 16 residues. CDR3 sequence reads: CASSDHRTASGNTIYF. In nucleotides, the CDR3 is TGTGCCAGCAGTGACCACCGGACAGCCTCTGGAAACACCATATATTTT.

The chain recombines TRBV18 with TRBJ2-3, with D possibly matching TRBD1 (6 bases). V was pared by 6 bases and J by 0 bases, with 16 bases between. This CDR3 region has 16 residues. Germline lookup yields CDR1 KGHSH and CDR2 LQKENI. The CDR3 loop is CASSRMGATSTDTQYF. DNA of the CDR3: TGTGCCAGCTCCCGCATGGGGGCCACTAGCACAGATACGCAGTATTTT.

The chain carries TRBV5-1 and TRBJ1-4; possible D gene TRBD1, 5 bases. V gave up 1 base and J gave up 8 bases, with 12 bases separating them. Per the germline V gene, CDR1 is SGHRS and CDR2 is YFSETQ. The CDR3 runs 14 residues. CDR3 DNA sequence: TGCGCCAGCAGCTTGCCCGGGGCTAGAGAAAAACTGTTTTTT. It codes for CASSLPGAREKLFF.

The rearrangement uses TRBV27 and TRBJ1-1; 12 bases align to TRBD1. CDR1 is MNHEY and CDR2 is SMNVEV in the germline V gene (reference sequence). Germline trimming cut 4 bases from V and 5 bases from J; bases unmatched to any gene: 2. The CDR3 length is 14 residues. CDR3 sequence (DNA): TGTGCCAGCAGTTCGGGACAGGGGGCAACTGAAGCTTTCTTT. Its translation: CASSSGQGATEAFF.

By sample fraction, this clonotype is medium-sized. The V and J genes are TRBV6-5 and TRBJ1-6, with D unclear. Trimming shortened V by 7 bases and J by 8 bases, and 15 bases separated the two germline ends. Germline V CDR1 and CDR2: MNHEY, SVGAGI. The CDR3 spans 14 residues. The CDR3 spells CASTGRRAYSPLHF. The CDR3 coding sequence is TGTGCCAGCACCGGACGGAGGGCCTATTCACCCCTCCACTTT.

This clonotype occurred a few times. The DNA for the CDR3 is TGTGCCAGCCAAACGGAAATGAGCAATCAGCCCCAGCATTTT. Encoded protein: CASQTEMSNQPQHF. The chain links TRBV12-3 or TRBV12-4 to TRBJ1-5, with D unclear. CDR3 length equals 14 residues. V shed 8 bases and J shed 1 base, with 12 bases lying between them.

This clonotype was picked up a small number of times. The rearrangement joins TRBV19 to TRBJ1-3, with TRBD1 as a possible D gene (5 bases). Trimming pared 3 bases from V and 4 bases from J, leaving 10 bases between. This CDR3 has 14 residues. In germline, CDR1 is LNHDA, CDR2 SQIVND (reference sequence). CDR3 nucleotide sequence: TGTGCCAGTAGTATTCAGGGTACGGGAAACACCATATATTTT. This encodes CASSIQGTGNTIYF.

The V gene is TRBV6-4, the J gene TRBJ2-1, with 12 bases identical to TRBD2. Trimming at V came to 9 bases and at J to 9 bases, leaving 30 bases not matched to a gene. The CDR3 is 21 residues long. Germline V gene lookup returns CDR1 MRHNA and CDR2 SNTAGT. CDR3 DNA: TGTGCCAGGCACCGAGCGACTATTCTAGCGGGGGGGACAGTTTACGGCGGTGAGCAGTTCTTC. As protein: CARHRATILAGGTVYGGEQFF.

V gene TRBV27 combines with J gene TRBJ1-1; 12 nucleotides line up with TRBD1. V lost 2 bases to trimming and J lost 2 bases; unmatched junction nucleotides: 6. Germline V gives CDR1 MNHEY, CDR2 SMNVEV (reference sequence). CDR3 size: 17 residues. The CDR3 sequence is CASSLGTGGPLNTEAFF. DNA for the CDR3: TGTGCCAGCAGTTTAGGGACAGGGGGCCCCCTAAACACTGAAGCTTTCTTT.

J is TRBJ1-1 and V is TRBV12-3 or TRBV12-4, with D possibly being TRBD1 (6 bases). This CDR3 spans 15 amino acids. V was cut by 3 bases and J by 7 bases, with 18 bases left in between. The CDR3 DNA follows: TGTGCCAGCAGTTTTCCAGGGGCGCCCGAGCTTGAAGCTTTCTTT. Residues: CASSFPGAPELEAFF.

This clonotype was observed a few times. The rearrangement links TRBV24-1 to TRBJ2-1; tentative D call: TRBD2 (6 bases). Germline loops: CDR1 KGHDR, CDR2 SFDVKD. The CDR3 loop spans 13 amino acids. V was trimmed by 0 bases and J by 9 bases, leaving 8 bases between them. The CDR3 here is CATSDLVAAEQFF. CDR3 DNA: TGTGCCACCAGTGATTTGGTAGCGGCTGAGCAGTTCTTC.

This clonotype was detected only a few times. The gene calls are TRBV27 and TRBJ1-4; tentative D call: TRBD1 (5 bases). The V gene lost 8 bases and the J gene lost 13 bases, with 20 bases spanning the gap. Germline loops: CDR1 MNHEY, CDR2 SMNVEV (reference sequence). The CDR3 totals 13 residues. The CDR3 DNA reads as TGTGCCAGCCTCAGTGCGGGGGGGTTCGGACTGTTTTTT. As protein: CASLSAGGFGLFF.

This clonotype has just a few counts. In nucleotides, the CDR3 is TGTGCCAGCAGTTTATCCGGGACAGCCTACAATGAGCAGTTCTTC. As protein: CASSLSGTAYNEQFF. V usage is TRBV12-3 or TRBV12-4 and J usage is TRBJ2-1; TRBD1 aligns across 7 bases. V was clipped by 2 bases and J by 2 bases; unmatched bases: 3. The CDR3 contains 15 residues.

This clonotype has just a few counts. A junction boundary mismatches the germline segment, possibly from a read error. The J gene is TRBJ1-2, the V gene TRBV27; possibly TRBD1 for D (5 bases). Germline V gene data show CDR1 as MNHEY and CDR2 as SMNVEV (reference sequence). The CDR3 contains 13 residues. The CDR3 reads CATSVTGRVGYTF. Here the CDR3 DNA reads TGTGCCACCAGTGTTACAGGTCGGGTCGGCTACACCTTC.

The chain links TRBV18 to TRBJ2-3, with D possibly being TRBD1 (6 bases). The length of the CDR3 is 16 residues. Germline assignment: CDR1 KGHSH and CDR2 LQKENI. V lost 8 bases to trimming and J lost 0 bases, with 18 bases between them. The CDR3 DNA follows: TGTGCCAGCGCTTATCGGGGACAACCGAGCACAGATACGCAGTATTTT. This gives the protein CASAYRGQPSTDTQYF.

This chain joins TRBV18 and TRBJ1-2; 10 positions agree with TRBD1. The CDR3 runs to 16 residues. After removal of 3 bases from V and 8 bases from J, the junction contained 12 bases not matched to a gene. Germline assignment: CDR1 KGHSH and CDR2 LQKENI. CDR3 sequence reads: CASSPEPGQGMGGYTF. The CDR3 DNA sequence: TGTGCCAGCTCACCGGAACCGGGACAGGGGATGGGGGGCTACACCTTC.

This chain links TRBV6-5 with TRBJ2-7; 10 nucleotides agree with TRBD2. The ends lost 0 bases at V and 2 bases at J; junction bases unmatched: 4. CDR3 length equals 16 residues. Germline V gene lookup returns CDR1 MNHEY and CDR2 SVGAGI. CDR3 nucleotides: TGTGCCAGCAGTTACTCCGCTAGCGGGAGTCCCTACGAGCAGTACTTC. Translation: CASSYSASGSPYEQYF.